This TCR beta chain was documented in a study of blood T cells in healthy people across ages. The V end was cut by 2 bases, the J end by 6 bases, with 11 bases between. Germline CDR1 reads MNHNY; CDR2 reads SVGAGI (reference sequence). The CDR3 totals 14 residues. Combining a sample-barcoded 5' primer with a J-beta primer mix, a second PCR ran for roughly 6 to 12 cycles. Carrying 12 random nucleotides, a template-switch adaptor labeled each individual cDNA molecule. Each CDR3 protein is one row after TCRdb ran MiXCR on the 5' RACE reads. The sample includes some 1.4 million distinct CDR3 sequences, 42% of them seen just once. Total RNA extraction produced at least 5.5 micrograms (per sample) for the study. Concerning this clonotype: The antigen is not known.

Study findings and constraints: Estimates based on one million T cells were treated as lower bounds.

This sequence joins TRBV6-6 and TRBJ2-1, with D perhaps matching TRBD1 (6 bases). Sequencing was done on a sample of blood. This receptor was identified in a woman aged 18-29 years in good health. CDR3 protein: CASSYTGSANEQFF. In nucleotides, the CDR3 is TGTGCCAGCAGTTACACAGGGTCCGCCAATGAGCAGTTCTTC.